This T cell receptor (beta chain) derives from a study of T cells in Graves' hyperthyroidism and ophthalmopathy. Trimming removed 6 bases from V and 11 bases from J; junction bases left unmatched: 11. This CDR3 region has 13 residues. This clonotype came up once. Researchers amplified the TCR beta CDR3 regions from RNA transcripts. First-round RT-PCR targeting the TCR CDR3 was performed with the HTBI primer set. MiXCR, applied by TCRdb to the multiplex PCR reads, yields one record per CDR3 protein. The sample comprises 600,000 to 800,000 distinct CDR3 sequences, about a third of which are singletons, and less than 35% rests with the top ten.

Specimen: blood. The chain uses TRBV12-3 or TRBV12-4 and TRBJ1-1; 8 positions match TRBD1. The sequence came from a woman aged 40 to 49 with Graves' hyperthyroidism. The CDR3: CASREDRARGAFF. The CDR3 coding sequence is TGTGCCAGCAGAGAGGACAGGGCAAGAGGGGCTTTCTTT.